What follows are 14 T cell receptor beta chains derived from one specimen sequenced in a study of T cell repertoires in cytomegalovirus infection. These receptors' targets are unknown. Via MiXCR, TCRdb re-called the reads, giving one row per CDR3 protein. Among some 500,000 distinct CDR3 sequences, roughly 43% were seen once, and the ten largest hold about 48%. This specimen was cultured PBMCs, taken from culture after CMV antigen stimulation. The receptor set was obtained from a human donor in good health (CMV status not recorded). Some clones in this sample may be carry-over from other donors' samples.

The V and J genes are TRBV19 and TRBJ1-1; 7 bases fit TRBD1. V gave up 4 bases and J gave up 0 bases; unmatched junction bases: 8. This CDR3 comprises 16 residues. The V gene's germline CDR1 is LNHDA and CDR2 SQIVND (reference sequence). The CDR3 nucleotides are TGTGCCAGTAGTACGAAACACGGGACAGTGAACACTGAAGCTTTCTTT. Its protein is CASSTKHGTVNTEAFF.

This clonotype was observed once. The gene calls are TRBV19 and TRBJ2-4, with 12 bases aligning to TRBD2. The J segment lost 0 bases and the V segment lost 4 bases, leaving 13 bases of the junction unmatched. Germline V gives CDR1 LNHDA, CDR2 SQIVND (reference sequence). This CDR3 has 20 residues. The CDR3 DNA reads as TGTGCCAGTAGTAGCCCGCCGGGACTAGCGGGTTCCCTAGCCAAAAACATTCAGTACTTC. As protein: CASSSPPGLAGSLAKNIQYF.

This clonotype was seen a handful of times. The chain links TRBV7-8 to TRBJ2-1, with D possibly TRBD2 on 6 matching bases. Trimming removed 1 base from V and 6 bases from J, with 16 bases in between. The germline CDR1 and CDR2 sequences are SGHVS and FQNEAQ. The CDR3 is 16 amino acids. DNA of the CDR3: TGTGCCAGCAGCTTAGAGGCGGGGACCAGATTCAATGAGCAGTTCTTC. The encoded protein is CASSLEAGTRFNEQFF.

In its sample, this clonotype was seen once. The CDR3 DNA is TGTGCCAGCAGCTTAGCAGGGCCCATAGGCTACACCTTC. Its protein product is CASSLAGPIGYTF. This chain links TRBV11-2 with TRBJ1-2, with a weak D call TRBD1 (5 bases). With 1 base removed from V and 8 bases from J, the gap between germline ends came to 11 bases. This CDR3 is built from 13 residues. Germline V gene data show CDR1 as SGHAT and CDR2 as FQNNGV.

V usage is TRBV25-1 and J usage is TRBJ1-2, with D maybe TRBD1 (6 bases). Germline values: CDR1 MGHDK, CDR2 SYGVNS. With 3 bases removed from V and 2 bases from J, the gap between germline ends came to 10 bases. The CDR3 is made up of 14 amino acids. The CDR3 nucleotides are TGTGCCAGCAGTGATTGGGGGGGCAACTATGGCTACACCTTC. Encoded protein: CASSDWGGNYGYTF.

This clonotype was seen a handful of times. This chain joins TRBV7-2 and TRBJ1-2; D is possibly TRBD1 (6 bases). There are 14 residues in the CDR3. V lost 3 bases to trimming and J lost 7 bases, with 15 bases between them. Looked up from germline, CDR1 is SGHTA and CDR2 is FQGNSA. In DNA form, the CDR3 reads TGTGCCAGCAGCTTTCAAGGGGGAGAGGTTGGCTACACCTTC. It codes for CASSFQGGEVGYTF.

This clonotype was observed a few times. This chain connects TRBV4-1 to TRBJ2-1; maybe TRBD1 (6 bases). Per the germline V gene, CDR1 is MGHRA and CDR2 is YSYEKL. V gave up 0 bases and J gave up 4 bases, with 10 bases separating them. The CDR3 has 15 residues. Written as DNA, the CDR3 is TGCGCCAGCAGCCAAGATAGAAGGGGGTACAATGAGCAGTTCTTC. Protein sequence: CASSQDRRGYNEQFF.

The chain has TRBV7-6 and TRBJ2-7, with TRBD2 matching over 7 bases. This CDR3 comprises 15 residues. Germline lookup yields CDR1 SGHVS and CDR2 FNYEAQ. V lost 5 bases to trimming and J lost 1 base; unmatched junction nucleotides: 8. This CDR3 is CASSLLTSPSYEQYF. The CDR3 DNA sequence: TGTGCCAGCAGCCTCCTGACTAGCCCATCCTACGAGCAGTACTTC.

The genes are TRBV7-2 and TRBJ2-7; D is perhaps TRBD2 (5 bases). V dropped 2 bases and J dropped 2 bases, with 22 bases sitting between them. CDR1 is SGHTA and CDR2 is FQGNSA in the germline V gene. The CDR3 consists of 18 residues. The CDR3 sequence: CASSLRTPKAGPTYEQYF. The CDR3 region has the DNA TGTGCCAGCAGCTTAAGGACCCCCAAGGCGGGCCCGACCTACGAGCAGTACTTC.

The sample holds a few counts of this clonotype. V gene TRBV7-9 combines with J gene TRBJ2-7; TRBD1 matches at 9 bases. Germline V lookup: CDR1 SEHNR, CDR2 FQNEAQ (reference sequence). Trimming removed 6 bases from V and 0 bases from J; junction bases left unmatched: 9. This CDR3 spans 16 amino acids. The CDR3 DNA sequence: TGTGCCAGCAGTCGAGGGTGGGACAGGGCCTCCTACGAGCAGTACTTC. It translates to CASSRGWDRASYEQYF.

The V gene is TRBV12-3 or TRBV12-4, the J gene TRBJ2-1, with D maybe TRBD1 (6 bases). The CDR3 is 14 residues long. The ends were cut back, 6 bases at V and 7 bases at J, with 16 bases in the middle. Written as DNA, the CDR3 is TGTGCCAGCAGCCCTAGCTTGGGGGCTAATGAGCAGTTCTTC. Translated, it gives CASSPSLGANEQFF.

This clonotype was picked up many times. The V and J genes are TRBV6-6 and TRBJ2-5; the D gene is possibly TRBD1 (6 bases). The germline CDR1 and CDR2 sequences are MNHNY and SVGAGI (reference sequence). The V and J ends lost 6 bases and 4 bases respectively, with 9 bases between them. This CDR3 contains 12 residues. CDR3 coding DNA: TGTGCCAGCAGGGACAGCTTAGAGACCCAGTACTTC. Amino acid sequence: CASRDSLETQYF.

V is TRBV5-6 and J is TRBJ1-6; D may be TRBD1 (5 bases). This CDR3 is built from 17 residues. The V and J ends lost 2 bases and 7 bases respectively, with 19 bases between them. CDR1 and CDR2 from the germline V gene are SGHDT and YYEEEE. CDR3 sequence: CASSLTPRDPNNSPLHF. In DNA, the CDR3 is TGTGCCAGCAGCTTAACCCCCCGGGACCCGAACAATTCACCCCTCCACTTT.

This clonotype appeared once. J is TRBJ1-5 and V is TRBV7-8; TRBD1 matches at 7 bases. V lost 4 bases and J lost 0; bases outside the gene matches: 6. The germline V gene has CDR1 SGHVS and CDR2 FQNEAQ. CDR3 length: 16 amino acids. CDR3: CASSSFNRGSNQPQHF. For the CDR3, the DNA is TGTGCCAGCAGCTCCTTTAACAGGGGTAGCAATCAGCCCCAGCATTTT.